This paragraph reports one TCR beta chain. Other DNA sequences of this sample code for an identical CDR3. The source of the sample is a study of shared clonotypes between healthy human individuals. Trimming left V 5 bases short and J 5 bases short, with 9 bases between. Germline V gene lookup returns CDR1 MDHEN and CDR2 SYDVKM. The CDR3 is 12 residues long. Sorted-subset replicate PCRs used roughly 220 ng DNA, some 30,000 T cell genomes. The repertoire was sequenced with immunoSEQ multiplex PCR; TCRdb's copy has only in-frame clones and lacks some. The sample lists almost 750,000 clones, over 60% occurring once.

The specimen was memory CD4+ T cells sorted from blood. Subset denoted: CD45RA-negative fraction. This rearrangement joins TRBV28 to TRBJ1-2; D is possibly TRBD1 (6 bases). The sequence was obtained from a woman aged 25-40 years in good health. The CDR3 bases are TGTGCCAGCAGTGGGGGCGATTATGGCTACACCTTC. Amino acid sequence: CASSGGDYGYTF.